One sample yielded the 31 T cell receptor beta chains listed below, sequenced in a study of CD8+ T cells in alopecia areata. Treatment: oral pan-JAK inhibitor, 5-10 mg twice daily. RNA, once extracted, was reverse transcribed into cDNA for use as the sequencing template. Data came from immunoSEQ multiplex PCR; TCRdb stores just in-frame clones and leaves some out. This sample has 200,000 or so clones, with 58% found just once. This specimen consisted of CD4+ T cells sorted from blood, obtained at week 24, from a patient treated with tofacitinib. The receptors originated from a human donor with alopecia areata.

J is TRBJ2-5 and V is TRBV5-6; the match to TRBD2 covers 8 bases. Trimming at V came to 5 bases and at J to 5 bases, leaving 11 bases not matched to a gene. The germline gives CDR1 SGHDT, CDR2 YYEEEE. The CDR3 has 15 residues. DNA for the CDR3: TGTGCCAGCAGTACTAGCGGAACGCCTCAGGAGACCCAGTACTTC. Protein sequence: CASSTSGTPQETQYF.

The chain recombines TRBV9 with TRBJ2-5; TRBD2 aligns across 7 bases. V shed 3 bases, J shed 5 bases, and the junction held 10 bases outside the gene matches. The germline gives CDR1 SGDLS, CDR2 YYNGEE. This CDR3 is built from 15 residues. The CDR3 sequence: CASSAPGLPQETQYF. The CDR3 DNA reads TGTGCCAGCAGCGCCCCGGGACTACCGCAGGAGACCCAGTACTTC.

This clone occurred a few times. This sequence joins TRBV30 and TRBJ2-3; 8 bases align to TRBD1. Germline V gene lookup returns CDR1 GTSNPN and CDR2 SVGIG (reference sequence). J gave up 0 bases and V 7 bases, and 6 bases lay outside the gene matches. This CDR3 spans 14 amino acids. The CDR3 is CASPGTGSTDTQYF. CDR3 coding DNA: TGTGCCTCGCCCGGGACAGGTAGCACAGATACGCAGTATTTT.

V gene TRBV25-1 combines with J gene TRBJ1-3; TRBD1 matches 9 bases. From germline, CDR1 is MGHDK and CDR2 SYGVNS. J was trimmed by 4 bases and V by 4 bases; bases with no gene match: 2. The CDR3 consists of 14 residues. Here the CDR3 reads CASSAGQGGNTIYF. CDR3 in DNA: TGTGCCAGCAGTGCCGGACAGGGGGGAAACACCATATATTTT.

This chain joins TRBV5-1 and TRBJ2-7, with TRBD2 matching 10 bases. The CDR3 has 14 residues. Per the germline V gene, CDR1 is SGHRS and CDR2 is YFSETQ. V lost 1 base and J lost 5; bases outside the gene matches: 3. CDR3 amino acids: CASSLIGLADEQYF. Here the CDR3 DNA reads TGCGCCAGCAGCTTGATTGGACTAGCGGACGAGCAGTACTTC.

V usage is TRBV30 and J usage is TRBJ2-7; D unresolved. Germline lookup yields CDR1 GTSNPN and CDR2 SVGIG (reference sequence). Trimming took off 0 bases at V and 5 bases at J, with 11 bases between the two ends. The CDR3 is made up of 13 amino acids. DNA for the CDR3: TGTGCCTGGAGTGTGGGTCTGTCCAACGAGCAGTACTTC. As protein: CAWSVGLSNEQYF. Full variable domain (outside the CDR3, taken from reference TRBV30 and TRBJ2-7): SQTIHQWPATLVQPVGSPLSLECTVEGTSNPNLYWYRQAAGRGLQLLFYSVGIGQISSEVPQNLSASRPQDRQFILSSKKLLLSDSGFYLCAWSVGLSNEQYFGPGTRLTVT.

For the CDR3, the DNA is TGTGCCAGCAGCTTAGTTTCAACGCAGGGCAATGAGCAGTTCTTC. Its translation is CASSLVSTQGNEQFF. The chain has TRBV7-2 and TRBJ2-1; D possibly corresponds to TRBD1 (5 bases). The V end lost 1 base, the J end lost 6 bases, and 13 bases lay between the germline ends. The V gene's germline CDR1 is SGHTA and CDR2 FQGNSA. This CDR3 has 15 residues.

This chain links TRBV15 with TRBJ2-1; 7 nucleotides match TRBD2. In germline, CDR1 is LNHNV, CDR2 YYDKDF (reference sequence). This CDR3 spans 15 amino acids. Trimming cost V 0 bases and J 3 bases; bases outside gene matches: 2. For the CDR3, the DNA is TGTGCCACCAGCAGAGAGGGGAGGGGCTACAATGAGCAGTTCTTC. Translating it yields CATSREGRGYNEQFF.

The rearrangement joins TRBV7-8 to TRBJ2-1, with a weak D call TRBD2 (5 bases). CDR1 SGHVS and CDR2 FQNEAQ come from the germline V gene. Trimming pared 0 bases from V and 6 bases from J, leaving 9 bases between. This CDR3 has 14 residues. The CDR3: CASSLAPGINEQFF. In DNA, the CDR3 is TGTGCCAGCAGCTTAGCGCCGGGGATCAATGAGCAGTTCTTC.

The rearrangement links TRBV5-1 to TRBJ2-3; 11 nucleotides line up with TRBD2. From germline, CDR1 is SGHRS and CDR2 YFSETQ. This CDR3 has 16 amino acids. The ends lost 4 bases at V and 2 bases at J; junction bases unmatched: 6. CDR3 bases: TGCGCCAGCAGCCAGGGACTAGCGGAGACCACAGATACGCAGTATTTT. This codes for CASSQGLAETTDTQYF.

This clone showed up just a few times. V and J are TRBV7-2 and TRBJ2-5; TRBD1 or TRBD2 may be the D gene (5 bases each). The V gene lost 3 bases and the J gene lost 2 bases, with 7 bases spanning the gap. This CDR3 comprises 13 residues. Germline V CDR1 and CDR2: SGHTA, FQGNSA. CDR3 loop: CASSFGGQETQYF. In DNA form, the CDR3 reads TGTGCCAGCAGCTTTGGGGGTCAAGAGACCCAGTACTTC.

This clone has a single count. This chain joins TRBV28 and TRBJ2-5, with D perhaps being TRBD1 or TRBD2 (5 bases each). CDR1 MDHEN and CDR2 SYDVKM come from the germline V gene. There are 12 residues in the CDR3. V dropped 10 bases and J dropped 3 bases, with 12 bases sitting between them. The CDR3 DNA follows: TGTGCCATCGGGGTAGGGGAAGAGACCCAGTACTTC. Protein sequence: CAIGVGEETQYF. The full variable domain, rest sourced from reference TRBV28 and TRBJ2-5, is DVKVTQSSRYLVKRTGEKVFLECVQDMDHENMFWYRQDPGLGLRLIYFSYDVKMKEKGDIPEGYSVSREKKERFSLILESASTNQTSMYLCAIGVGEETQYFGPGTRLLVL.

The V gene is TRBV2, the J gene TRBJ2-5, with TRBD1 identical over 11 bases. CDR1 is SNHLY, CDR2 FYNNEI, per germline. CDR3 length: 16 residues. V lost 4 bases, J lost 4 bases, and 8 bases stayed unmatched. CDR3 in DNA: TGTGCCAGCAGTGGGGCCGGACAGGGGGCTGGAGAGACCCAGTACTTC. Amino acid sequence: CASSGAGQGAGETQYF.

This chain links TRBV25-1 with TRBJ2-1, with a tentative D call TRBD2 (5 bases). Trimming removed 8 bases from V and 6 bases from J, with 20 bases in between. The CDR3 has 15 residues. Germline CDR1 MGHDK, CDR2 SYGVNS. The CDR3 reads CASAGWGAEFNEQFF. The DNA of the CDR3 is TGTGCCAGCGCTGGCTGGGGAGCCGAATTCAATGAGCAGTTCTTC.

This clone has just a few counts. The V gene is TRBV5-1, the J gene TRBJ1-2; D not certain. Between the trimmed V and J ends, which lost 0 bases and 5 bases, there was a span of 11 bases. Germline CDR1 and CDR2: SGHRS and YFSETQ. The CDR3 has 14 residues. The CDR3 bases are TGCGCCAGCAGCTTGGACCCAGATTCATATGGCTACACCTTC. Translated, it gives CASSLDPDSYGYTF.

The rearrangement links TRBV27 to TRBJ1-2; 9 bases map to TRBD1. This CDR3 spans 15 amino acids. Germline CDR1 MNHEY, CDR2 SMNVEV (reference sequence). The trim removed 4 bases at V and 2 bases at J, leaving 5 bases unmatched. CDR3 in amino acids: CASSSGQGKNYGYTF. CDR3 nucleotides: TGTGCCAGCAGTTCGGGACAGGGTAAAAACTATGGCTACACCTTC.

This clone was detected only once. This sequence joins TRBV5-1 and TRBJ1-5; no reliable D call. Germline loops: CDR1 SGHRS, CDR2 YFSETQ. V shed 4 bases and J shed 7 bases, with 12 bases lying between them. The CDR3 totals 13 residues. CDR3 nucleotide sequence: TGCGCCAGCAGCCCTACACCGGGGCAGCCCCAGCATTTT. Translated: CASSPTPGQPQHF.

This clone was seen a handful of times. The V call is TRBV7-2, the J call TRBJ1-1; D perhaps matches TRBD1 (5 bases). Germline V gene lookup returns CDR1 SGHTA and CDR2 FQGNSA. The CDR3 covers 15 residues. The germline V and J ends were trimmed by 2 bases and 1 base, with 11 bases remaining between them. The CDR3 protein is CASSLYSGANTEAFF. The CDR3 coding sequence is TGTGCCAGCAGCTTATATTCCGGGGCGAACACTGAAGCTTTCTTT.

About this clone: Other DNA sequences within the sample encode an identical CDR3. This chain links TRBV14 with TRBJ1-2; possibly TRBD1 for D (5 bases). The V end lost 0 bases, the J end lost 3 bases, and 5 bases lay between the germline ends. CDR1 and CDR2 from the germline V gene are SGHDN and FVKESK. This CDR3 spans 13 amino acids. The CDR3 region has the DNA TGTGCCAGCAGCCAAGACAGGGACTATGGCTACACCTTC. Its protein is CASSQDRDYGYTF. Full variable domain (rest looked up from reference TRBV14 and TRBJ1-2): EAGVTQFPSHSVIEKGQTVTLRCDPISGHDNLYWYRRVMGKEIKFLLHFVKESKQDESGMPNNRFLAERTGGTYSTLKVQPAELEDSGVYFCASSQDRDYGYTFGSGTRLTVV.

In this sample, this clone turned up a few times. The chain couples TRBV6-5 to TRBJ2-1, with 7 positions matching TRBD2. V dropped 0 bases and J dropped 15; count of bases not matched to a gene: 14. The CDR3 loop spans 15 amino acids. Germline assignment: CDR1 MNHEY and CDR2 SVGAGI. CDR3 sequence: CASSYSAGGLPGLFF. CDR3 sequence (DNA): TGTGCCAGCAGTTACTCTGCCGGGGGACTACCGGGACTGTTCTTC.

J is TRBJ1-2 and V is TRBV27; no clear D gene. Trimming pared 11 bases from V and 8 bases from J, leaving 21 bases between. This CDR3 region has 13 residues. Germline-derived CDR1 and CDR2 are MNHEY and SMNVEV (reference sequence). The CDR3 reads CAVAGSASGGYTF. CDR3 coding DNA: TGTGCCGTTGCGGGGAGCGCGTCGGGAGGCTACACCTTC.

V gene TRBV28 combines with J gene TRBJ2-1, with D perhaps matching TRBD1 (6 bases). Germline lookup yields CDR1 MDHEN and CDR2 SYDVKM. The CDR3 sequence is 13 residues long. Trimming removed 5 bases from V and 4 bases from J, with 9 bases in between. CDR3 residues: CASSLDRYNEQFF. DNA of the CDR3: TGTGCCAGCAGTCTGGACAGATACAATGAGCAGTTCTTC.

This chain links TRBV7-6 with TRBJ2-5; D is ambiguous. V lost 0 bases to trimming and J lost 1 base, with 9 bases between them. CDR1 and CDR2 (germline): SGHVS, FNYEAQ. This CDR3 comprises 15 residues. This chain's CDR3 is CASSLAWQAQETQYF. The CDR3 bases are TGTGCCAGCAGCTTAGCGTGGCAGGCCCAAGAGACCCAGTACTTC.

The CDR3 DNA reads TGCGCCAGCAGCTTGGGTAGCGGGACCAATGAGCAGTTCTTC. It specifies CASSLGSGTNEQFF. V usage is TRBV5-1 and J usage is TRBJ2-1, with 8 bases lining up with TRBD2. CDR1 and CDR2 (germline): SGHRS, YFSETQ. Trimming cost V 0 bases and J 6 bases; bases outside gene matches: 2. This CDR3 contains 14 residues.

This chain joins TRBV4-3 and TRBJ1-2, with 7 bases matching TRBD1. This CDR3 spans 15 amino acids. From germline, CDR1 is LGHNA and CDR2 YSLEER. Trimming cost V 0 bases and J 9 bases; bases outside gene matches: 10. CDR3 bases: TGCGCCAGCAGCCAAGATCCAAGACAGGGAAGGAGCTACACCTTC. Protein product: CASSQDPRQGRSYTF.

This chain joins TRBV18 and TRBJ1-1, with TRBD1 identical over 9 bases. Per germline, CDR1 KGHSH and CDR2 LQKENI. The junction had 6 bases not matched to a gene; V was cut back by 4 bases and J by 3 bases. This CDR3 has 15 residues. The CDR3 sequence: CASSLQGAADTEAFF. CDR3 DNA sequence: TGTGCCAGCTCACTACAGGGGGCAGCGGACACTGAAGCTTTCTTT.

This clone was detected a few times. The chain links TRBV27 to TRBJ2-7; no clear D gene. Between the trimmed V and J ends, which lost 8 bases and 0 bases, there was a span of 8 bases. The CDR3 extends over 12 amino acids. Germline values: CDR1 MNHEY, CDR2 SMNVEV (reference sequence). CDR3 loop: CASRTSSYEQYF. As DNA, the CDR3 is TGTGCCAGCCGGACCAGCTCCTACGAGCAGTACTTC.

The chain has TRBV4-1 and TRBJ1-2; 9 nucleotides match TRBD1. V trimming: 3 bases; J trimming: 0 bases; junction bases outside the gene matches: 20. The CDR3 sequence is 21 residues long. The germline CDR1 and CDR2 sequences are MGHRA and YSYEKL. The CDR3 coding sequence is TGCGCCAGCAGCCAGGGGACCGCCCAAGCCCGGGACAGGGTTACTAACTATGGCTACACCTTC. It is translated as CASSQGTAQARDRVTNYGYTF.

The chain's CDR3 is CASSSSSGLSTDTQYF. CDR3 DNA sequence: TGTGCCAGCAGTTCCTCTAGCGGCCTGAGCACAGATACGCAGTATTTT. This chain links TRBV28 with TRBJ2-3; the match to TRBD2 covers 7 bases. Germline lookup yields CDR1 MDHEN and CDR2 SYDVKM. The J segment lost 0 bases and the V segment lost 4 bases, leaving 7 bases of the junction unmatched. The CDR3 has 16 residues. The complete variable domain, with remaining parts taken from reference TRBV28 and TRBJ2-3, reads DVKVTQSSRYLVKRTGEKVFLECVQDMDHENMFWYRQDPGLGLRLIYFSYDVKMKEKGDIPEGYSVSREKKERFSLILESASTNQTSMYLCASSSSSGLSTDTQYFGPGTRLTVL.

This clone was recorded many times. The junction does not match germline at one end; this may be a read error. The J gene is TRBJ1-3, the V gene TRBV7-2; D is ambiguous. Germline CDR1 SGHTA, CDR2 FQGNSA. The CDR3 is 13 amino acids. CDR3 DNA sequence: TGTGCCAGCAGCTTAGCTTATGGAGACACCATATATTTT. Its translation: CASSLAYGDTIYF.

For this clone: The same CDR3 arises from other DNA sequences in this sample as well. V and J are TRBV20-1 and TRBJ2-1; no clear D gene. V lost 0 bases to trimming and J lost 6 bases, with 0 bases between them. This CDR3 contains 10 residues. Germline CDR1 is DFQATT and CDR2 is SNEGSKA (reference sequence). CDR3 DNA sequence: TGCAGTGCTAGAGACAATGAGCAGTTCTTC. This sequence encodes CSARDNEQFF.